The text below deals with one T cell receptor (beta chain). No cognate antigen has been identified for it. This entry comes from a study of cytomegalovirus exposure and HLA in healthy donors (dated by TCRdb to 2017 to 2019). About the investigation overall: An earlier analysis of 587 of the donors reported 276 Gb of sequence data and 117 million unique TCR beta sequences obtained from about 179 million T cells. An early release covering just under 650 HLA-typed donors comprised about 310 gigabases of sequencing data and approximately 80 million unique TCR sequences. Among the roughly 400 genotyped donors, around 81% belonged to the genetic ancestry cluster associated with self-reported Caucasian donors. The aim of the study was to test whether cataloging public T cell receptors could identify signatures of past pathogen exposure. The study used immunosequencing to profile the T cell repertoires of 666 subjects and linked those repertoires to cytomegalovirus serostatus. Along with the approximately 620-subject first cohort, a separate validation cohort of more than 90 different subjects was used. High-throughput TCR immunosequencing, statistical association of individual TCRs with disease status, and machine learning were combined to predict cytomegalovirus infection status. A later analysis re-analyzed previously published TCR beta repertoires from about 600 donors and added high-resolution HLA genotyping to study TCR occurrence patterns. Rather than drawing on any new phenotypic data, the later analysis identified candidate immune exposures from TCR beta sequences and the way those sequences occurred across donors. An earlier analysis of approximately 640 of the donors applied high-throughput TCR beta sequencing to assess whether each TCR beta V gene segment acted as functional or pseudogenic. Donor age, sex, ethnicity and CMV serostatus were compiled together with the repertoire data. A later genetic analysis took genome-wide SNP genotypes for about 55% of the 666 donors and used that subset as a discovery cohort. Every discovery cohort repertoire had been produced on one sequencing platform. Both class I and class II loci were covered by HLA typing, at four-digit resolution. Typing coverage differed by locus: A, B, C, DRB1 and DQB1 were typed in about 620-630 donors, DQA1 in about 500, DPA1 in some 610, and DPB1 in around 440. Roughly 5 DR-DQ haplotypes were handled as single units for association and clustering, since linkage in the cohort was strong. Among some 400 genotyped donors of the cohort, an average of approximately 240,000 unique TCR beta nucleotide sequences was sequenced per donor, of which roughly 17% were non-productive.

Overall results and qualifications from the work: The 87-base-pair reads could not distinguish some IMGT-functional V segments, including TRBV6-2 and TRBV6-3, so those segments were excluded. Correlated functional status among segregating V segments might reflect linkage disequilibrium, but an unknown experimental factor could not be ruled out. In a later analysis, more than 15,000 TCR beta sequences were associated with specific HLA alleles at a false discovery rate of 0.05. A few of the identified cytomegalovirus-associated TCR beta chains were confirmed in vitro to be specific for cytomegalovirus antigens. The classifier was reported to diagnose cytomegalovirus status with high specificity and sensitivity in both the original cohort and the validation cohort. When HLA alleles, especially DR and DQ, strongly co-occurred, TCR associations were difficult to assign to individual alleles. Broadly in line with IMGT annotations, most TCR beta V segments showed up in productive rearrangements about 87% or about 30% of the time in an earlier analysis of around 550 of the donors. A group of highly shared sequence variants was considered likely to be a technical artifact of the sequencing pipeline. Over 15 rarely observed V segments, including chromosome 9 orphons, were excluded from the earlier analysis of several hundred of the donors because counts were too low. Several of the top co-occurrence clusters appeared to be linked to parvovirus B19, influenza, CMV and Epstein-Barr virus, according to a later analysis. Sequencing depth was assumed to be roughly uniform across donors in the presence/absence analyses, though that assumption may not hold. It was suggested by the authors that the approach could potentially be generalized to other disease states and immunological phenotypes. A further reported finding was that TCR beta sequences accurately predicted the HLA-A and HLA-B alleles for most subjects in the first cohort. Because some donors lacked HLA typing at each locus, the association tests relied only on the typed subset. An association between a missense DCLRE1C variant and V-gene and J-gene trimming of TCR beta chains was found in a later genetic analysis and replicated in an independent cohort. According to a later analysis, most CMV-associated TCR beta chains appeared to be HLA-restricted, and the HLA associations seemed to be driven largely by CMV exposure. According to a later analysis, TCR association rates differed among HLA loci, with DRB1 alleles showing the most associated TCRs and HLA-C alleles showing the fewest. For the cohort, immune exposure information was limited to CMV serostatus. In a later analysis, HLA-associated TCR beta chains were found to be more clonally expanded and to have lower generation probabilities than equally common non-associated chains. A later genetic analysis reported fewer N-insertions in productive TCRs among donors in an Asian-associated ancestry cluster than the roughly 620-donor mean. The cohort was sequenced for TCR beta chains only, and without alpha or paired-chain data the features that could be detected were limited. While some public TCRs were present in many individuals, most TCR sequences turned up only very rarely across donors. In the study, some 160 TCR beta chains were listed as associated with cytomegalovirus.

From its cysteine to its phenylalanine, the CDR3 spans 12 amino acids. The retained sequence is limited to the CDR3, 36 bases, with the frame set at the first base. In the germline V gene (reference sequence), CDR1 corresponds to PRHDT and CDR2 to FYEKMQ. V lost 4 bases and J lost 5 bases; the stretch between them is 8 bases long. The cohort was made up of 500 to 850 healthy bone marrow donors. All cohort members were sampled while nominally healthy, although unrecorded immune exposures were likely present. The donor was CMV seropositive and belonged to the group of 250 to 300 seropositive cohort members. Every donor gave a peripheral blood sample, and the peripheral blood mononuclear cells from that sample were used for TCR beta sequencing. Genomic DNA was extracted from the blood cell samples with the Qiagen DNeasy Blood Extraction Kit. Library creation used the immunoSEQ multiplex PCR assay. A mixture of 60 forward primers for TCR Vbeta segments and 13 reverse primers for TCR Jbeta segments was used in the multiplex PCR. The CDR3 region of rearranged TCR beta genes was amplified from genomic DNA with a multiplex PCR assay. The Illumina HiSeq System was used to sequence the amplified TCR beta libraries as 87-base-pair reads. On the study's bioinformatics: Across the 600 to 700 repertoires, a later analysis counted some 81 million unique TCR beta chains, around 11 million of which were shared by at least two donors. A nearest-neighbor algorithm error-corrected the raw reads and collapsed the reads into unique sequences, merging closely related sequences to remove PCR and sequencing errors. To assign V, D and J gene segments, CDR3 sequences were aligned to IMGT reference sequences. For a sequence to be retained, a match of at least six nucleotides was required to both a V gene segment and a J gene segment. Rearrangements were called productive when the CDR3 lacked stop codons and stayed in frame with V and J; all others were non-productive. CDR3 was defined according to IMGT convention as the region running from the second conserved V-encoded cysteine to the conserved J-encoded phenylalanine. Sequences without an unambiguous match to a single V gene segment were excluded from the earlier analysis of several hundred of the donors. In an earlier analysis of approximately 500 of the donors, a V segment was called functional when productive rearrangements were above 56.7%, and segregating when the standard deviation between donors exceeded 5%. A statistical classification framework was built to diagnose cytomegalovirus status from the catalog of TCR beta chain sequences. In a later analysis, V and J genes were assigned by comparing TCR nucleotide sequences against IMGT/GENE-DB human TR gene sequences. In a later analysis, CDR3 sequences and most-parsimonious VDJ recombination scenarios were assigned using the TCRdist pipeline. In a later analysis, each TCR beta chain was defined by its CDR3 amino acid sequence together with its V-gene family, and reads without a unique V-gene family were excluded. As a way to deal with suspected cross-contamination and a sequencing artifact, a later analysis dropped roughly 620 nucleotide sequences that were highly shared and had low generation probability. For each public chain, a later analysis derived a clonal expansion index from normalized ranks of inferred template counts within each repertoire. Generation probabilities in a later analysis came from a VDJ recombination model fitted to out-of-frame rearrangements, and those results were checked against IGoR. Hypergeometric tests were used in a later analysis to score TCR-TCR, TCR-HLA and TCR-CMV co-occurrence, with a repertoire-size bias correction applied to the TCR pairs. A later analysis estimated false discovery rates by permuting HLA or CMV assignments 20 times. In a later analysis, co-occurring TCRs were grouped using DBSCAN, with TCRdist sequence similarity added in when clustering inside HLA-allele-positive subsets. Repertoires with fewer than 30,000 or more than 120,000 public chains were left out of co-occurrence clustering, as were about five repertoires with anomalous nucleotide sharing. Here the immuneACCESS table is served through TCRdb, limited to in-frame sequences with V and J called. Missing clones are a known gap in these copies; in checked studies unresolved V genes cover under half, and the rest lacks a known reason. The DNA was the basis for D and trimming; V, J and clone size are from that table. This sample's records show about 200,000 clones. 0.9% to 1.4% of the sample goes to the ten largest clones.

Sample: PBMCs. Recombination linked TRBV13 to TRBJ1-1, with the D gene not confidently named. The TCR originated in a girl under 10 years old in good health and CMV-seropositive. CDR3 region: CASSSGRTEAFF. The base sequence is TGTGCCAGCAGCTCGGGGAGGACTGAAGCTTTCTTT.